This T cell receptor beta chain stems from a study of CD8 T cells in Susac syndrome. RNA totalling about 0.5 to 1 ug underwent reverse transcription with random hexamers. Amplification of TCR beta CDR3 spanned 54 Vbeta and 13 Jbeta via immunoSEQ multiplex PCR. Each CDR3 protein gets one entry after TCRdb re-called the immunoSEQ multiplex PCR reads with MiXCR. This sample carries some 150,000 distinct CDR3 sequences, approximately 96% of them seen once, and the ten largest clones take 0.15% to 0.2%. CDR1 is DFQATT, CDR2 SNEGSKA, per germline (reference sequence). Losses at the gene ends were 6 bases for V and 8 bases for J; bases not matched to a gene: 10. This CDR3 region has 14 residues.

The TCR comes from a human donor with Susac syndrome. Sample: CD4+ T cells from PBMCs. V usage is TRBV20-1 and J usage is TRBJ1-6; 7 bases agree with TRBD1. The DNA of the CDR3 is TGCAGTGCCAGCAGGGGACAGAGGGATTCACCCCTCCACTTT. Translated: CSASRGQRDSPLHF.